A single sample gave rise to the 2 T cell receptor beta chains below, sequenced in a study of cytomegalovirus exposure and HLA in healthy donors. PCR primers comprised 60 Vbeta and 13 Jbeta primers. The protocol was immunoSEQ multiplex PCR, while the TCRdb copy is restricted to in-frame clones and leaves out a portion. This sample's clone table lists more than 50,000 clones. The specimen was PBMCs. These receptors all stem from a man aged 45-65 years in good health and CMV-seropositive.

The CDR3 spells CASSYSLAGSYEQYF. Here the CDR3 DNA reads TGTGCCAGCAGTTACTCCCTAGCGGGATCCTACGAGCAGTACTTC. V is TRBV6-5 and J is TRBJ2-7, with 9 bases matching TRBD2. Germline V gives CDR1 MNHEY, CDR2 SVGAGI. This CDR3 spans 15 amino acids. The V and J ends lost 0 bases and 1 base, in that order; junction bases with no gene match: 1.

CDR3 loop: CASSPLDRVETQYF. The CDR3 DNA follows: TGTGCCAGCTCACCCCTGGACAGGGTTGAGACCCAGTACTTC. The V call is TRBV18, the J call TRBJ2-5, with 8 bases fitting TRBD1. Germline-derived CDR1 and CDR2 are KGHSH and LQKENI. CDR3 length: 14 residues. The junction had 5 bases not matched to a gene; V was cut back by 3 bases and J by 5 bases.